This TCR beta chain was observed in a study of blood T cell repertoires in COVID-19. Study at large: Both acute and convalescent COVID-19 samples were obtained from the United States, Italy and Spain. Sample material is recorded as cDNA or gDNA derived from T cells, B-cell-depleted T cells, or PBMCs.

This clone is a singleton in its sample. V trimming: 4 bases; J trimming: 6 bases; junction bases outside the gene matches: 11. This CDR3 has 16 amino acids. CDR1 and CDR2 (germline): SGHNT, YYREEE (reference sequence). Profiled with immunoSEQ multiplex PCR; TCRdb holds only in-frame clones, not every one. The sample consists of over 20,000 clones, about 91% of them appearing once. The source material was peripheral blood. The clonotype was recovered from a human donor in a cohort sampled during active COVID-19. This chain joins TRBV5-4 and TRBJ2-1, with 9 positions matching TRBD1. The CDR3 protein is CASSPNDRGLSNEQFF. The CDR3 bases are TGTGCCAGCAGCCCGAATGACAGGGGGTTGAGCAATGAGCAGTTCTTC.